The present entry profiles one TCR beta chain with its context. The source of the sample is a study of blood T cell repertoires in COVID-19. Study in general: Sites in the United States, Italy and Spain provided acute and convalescent COVID-19 samples.

Per the original data handling: It was from reference gene primer amplification that nucleated cell counts were estimated. Method: immunoSEQ multiplex PCR; TCRdb's copy keeps in-frame clones and lacks some. V, J and clone size were drawn from that table, and D and trimming were deduced from the DNA. The sample yields 300,000 to 400,000 clones, 90% seen once. Germline assignment: CDR1 SGHRS and CDR2 YFSETQ. This CDR3 region has 12 residues. Trimming shortened V by 5 bases and J by 4 bases, and 9 bases separated the two germline ends. Participants were aged about 18 to 100 years from around 26 US areas. Which cohort a participant joined came from the clinical history participants gave.

Input material: PBMCs or T cells enriched from blood (not recorded which). The sequence was collected from a woman between 25 and 40 years old who had been exposed to COVID-19. This chain uses TRBV5-1 with TRBJ2-5; D may be TRBD1 (5 bases). The DNA for the CDR3 is TGCGCCAGCAGATATCAGGGAGAGACCCAGTACTTC. Protein sequence: CASRYQGETQYF.